This passage covers 23 T cell receptor beta chains from one sample sequenced in a study of T cells in Graves' hyperthyroidism and ophthalmopathy. Using RNA transcripts as the source, TCR beta CDR3 regions were amplified. Initially, a first-round RT-PCR of the TCR CDR3 employed the HTBI primer set. TCRdb independently ran MiXCR on the multiplex PCR reads; one entry per CDR3 protein. The sample lists some 250,000 distinct CDR3 sequences; 15% were seen once. Sequencing was performed on blood. Source of these receptors: a woman between 45 and 60 years old with Graves' hyperthyroidism that later progressed to Graves' ophthalmopathy.

A few counts support this clonotype. The chain links TRBV5-1 to TRBJ2-1, with D possibly matching TRBD2 (6 bases). Trimming took off 5 bases at V and 4 bases at J, with 16 bases between the two ends. The CDR3 runs to 15 residues. The germline gives CDR1 SGHRS, CDR2 YFSETQ. CDR3 DNA: TGCGCCAGCAGGTCCCTACGGGAGCGTTACAATGAGCAGTTCTTC. This encodes CASRSLRERYNEQFF.

This clonotype was seen at least ten times. The gene calls are TRBV28 and TRBJ2-1, with no clear D. Trimming pared 5 bases from V and 6 bases from J, leaving 11 bases between. Germline V gene sequence: CDR1 MDHEN, CDR2 SYDVKM. The CDR3 extends over 13 amino acids. CDR3 bases: TGTGCCAGCAGTACACAGATCCTCAATGAGCAGTTCTTC. Amino acids: CASSTQILNEQFF.

This clonotype has at least ten counts. This sequence joins TRBV7-3 and TRBJ2-3, with 8 bases that match TRBD2. Germline assignment: CDR1 SGHTA and CDR2 FQGTGA. Trimming took 4 bases from V and 1 from J; bases not matched to a gene: 4. This CDR3 has 15 amino acids. The DNA of the CDR3 is TGTGCCAGCAGCTCTTTAGCGGGGCGCACAGATACGCAGTATTTT. It yields the protein CASSSLAGRTDTQYF.

The table lists this clonotype with many counts. The chain recombines TRBV5-1 with TRBJ2-7, with 8 bases matching TRBD2. J gave up 3 bases and V 4 bases, and 3 bases lay outside the gene matches. This CDR3 has 13 residues. The germline V gene encodes CDR1 SGHRS and CDR2 YFSETQ. CDR3: CASSPSGSYEQYF. CDR3 coding DNA: TGCGCCAGCAGCCCAAGCGGGAGCTACGAGCAGTACTTC.

The chain is built from TRBV7-2 and TRBJ2-5; D tentatively reads TRBD1 or TRBD2 (5 bases each). The CDR3 covers 14 residues. The V end was cut by 3 bases, the J end by 5 bases, with 13 bases between. Germline V gene sequence: CDR1 SGHTA, CDR2 FQGNSA. In nucleotides, the CDR3 is TGTGCCAGCAGCTTCAGGGTTGGCGGGGAGACCCAGTACTTC. Protein: CASSFRVGGETQYF.

The rearrangement uses TRBV19 and TRBJ2-3; D ambiguous. CDR1 is LNHDA, CDR2 SQIVND, per germline (reference sequence). Trimming took off 4 bases at V and 3 bases at J, with 8 bases between the two ends. The CDR3 runs to 13 residues. CDR3 loop: CASSRIDTDTQYF. The CDR3, as DNA: TGTGCCAGTAGTAGGATTGATACAGATACGCAGTATTTT.

The sample holds many counts of this clonotype. The rearrangement links TRBV27 to TRBJ2-1; D may be TRBD2 (6 bases). Trimming left V 2 bases short and J 3 bases short, with 11 bases between. This CDR3 is 15 amino acids long. Germline assignment: CDR1 MNHEY and CDR2 SMNVEV (reference sequence). CDR3 bases: TGTGCCAGCAGTTTAAGGGACGGGAGCTACAATGAGCAGTTCTTC. As protein: CASSLRDGSYNEQFF.

There are a few counts of this clonotype. This chain connects TRBV3-1 to TRBJ2-7, with D perhaps matching TRBD1 (5 bases). V lost 4 bases and J 7 bases, leaving 20 bases between the germline ends. The CDR3 is 15 residues long. Germline V gives CDR1 LGHDT, CDR2 YNNKEL (reference sequence). The DNA for the CDR3 is TGTGCCAGCAGCCCTAGAGGAACCAGGGCTGAGGAGCAGTACTTC. It specifies CASSPRGTRAEEQYF.

This clonotype was counted at least ten times. The chain couples TRBV28 to TRBJ2-1; 13 nucleotides line up with TRBD2. Germline CDR1 MDHEN, CDR2 SYDVKM. V lost 6 bases to trimming and J lost 6 bases; unmatched junction nucleotides: 5. This CDR3 has 15 residues. CDR3: CASSQTSGRGNEQFF. The CDR3 region has the DNA TGTGCCAGCAGCCAAACTAGCGGGAGGGGCAATGAGCAGTTCTTC. Full variable domain (remainder filled in from reference TRBV28 and TRBJ2-1): DVKVTQSSRYLVKRTGEKVFLECVQDMDHENMFWYRQDPGLGLRLIYFSYDVKMKEKGDIPEGYSVSREKKERFSLILESASTNQTSMYLCASSQTSGRGNEQFFGPGTRLTVL.

This clonotype was recorded many times. V and J are TRBV20-1 and TRBJ2-1; unclear D gene. This CDR3 region has 13 residues. CDR1 DFQATT and CDR2 SNEGSKA come from the germline V gene (reference sequence). V was cut by 3 bases and J by 10 bases, with 16 bases left in between. The CDR3 here is CSASLGRGIEQFF. The CDR3 DNA reads TGCAGTGCTAGCCTCGGACGTGGGATCGAGCAGTTCTTC.

This clonotype was detected many times. The J gene is TRBJ2-7, the V gene TRBV2, with 11 bases lining up with TRBD2. The CDR3 runs 15 residues. Trimming cost V 7 bases and J 3 bases; bases outside gene matches: 8. The germline V gene has CDR1 SNHLY and CDR2 FYNNEI. DNA of the CDR3: TGTGCCAGCAATCCCCCGGGACTAGCGGACTACGAGCAGTACTTC. Its translation is CASNPPGLADYEQYF.

Concerning this clonotype: Possible read error: a much larger clone is one base away. The chain has TRBV28 and TRBJ2-5; 10 bases are shared with TRBD2. J gave up 5 bases and V 5 bases, and 11 bases lay outside the gene matches. Germline CDR1 reads MDHEN; CDR2 reads SYDVKM. CDR3 size: 16 residues. CDR3 DNA sequence: TGTGCCAGCAGTGAGTCGCAGCGGGAGGGCCCTGAGACCCAGTACTTC. It encodes CASSESQREGPETQYF.

This clonotype is medium-sized (0.01 to 0.1%). This chain uses TRBV11-2 with TRBJ2-1; no clear D. Germline V lookup: CDR1 SGHAT, CDR2 FQNNGV. CDR3 length: 18 amino acids. V was cut by 0 bases and J by 2 bases, with 17 bases left in between. This CDR3 is CASSLDQVILVPYNEQFF. For the CDR3, the DNA is TGTGCCAGCAGCTTAGACCAAGTCATCCTAGTCCCCTACAATGAGCAGTTCTTC.

The chain couples TRBV20-1 to TRBJ2-1, with D unclear. Germline CDR1 and CDR2: DFQATT and SNEGSKA (reference sequence). The CDR3 totals 15 residues. CDR3 protein: CRPTTGSSPYNEQFF. CDR3 DNA sequence: TGCAGACCCACGACCGGGTCCAGCCCCTACAATGAGCAGTTCTTC.

This clonotype was counted a few times. The chain links TRBV4-1 to TRBJ2-3, with 9 nucleotides matching TRBD2. The V gene's germline CDR1 is MGHRA and CDR2 YSYEKL. The CDR3 loop spans 17 amino acids. V trimming: 0 bases; J trimming: 2 bases; junction bases outside the gene matches: 6. CDR3 sequence reads: CASSQDPRLADTDTQYF. CDR3 coding DNA: TGCGCCAGCAGCCAAGATCCGAGACTAGCGGACACAGATACGCAGTATTTT.

This clonotype was picked up many times. The chain links TRBV12-3 or TRBV12-4 to TRBJ2-7, with D tentatively TRBD1 or TRBD2 (5 bases each). The V end lost 1 base, the J end lost 2 bases, and 9 bases lay between the germline ends. This CDR3 is 14 amino acids long. The CDR3 region is CASSLGDVPYEQYF. The CDR3 nucleotides are TGTGCCAGCAGTTTAGGGGACGTTCCCTACGAGCAGTACTTC.

This clonotype was seen only a few times. V and J are TRBV12-3 or TRBV12-4 and TRBJ1-3; D is ambiguous. V lost 3 bases and J 0 bases, leaving 9 bases between the germline ends. The CDR3 covers 15 residues. CDR3 residues: CASSLSPYSGNTIYF. The CDR3 DNA sequence: TGTGCCAGCAGTTTGTCTCCCTACTCTGGAAACACCATATATTTT.

The chain joins TRBV27 to TRBJ2-7, with TRBD1 matching over 7 bases. Looked up from germline, CDR1 is MNHEY and CDR2 is SMNVEV (reference sequence). The V gene end was trimmed by 2 bases and the J gene end by 3 bases; junction bases not matched to a gene: 7. The CDR3 spans 15 residues. DNA for the CDR3: TGTGCCAGCAGTTTAGGGGGACAGCCGTACTACGAGCAGTACTTC. Protein sequence: CASSLGGQPYYEQYF.

Many counts were recorded for this clonotype. The J gene is TRBJ2-3, the V gene TRBV20-1, with a possible D match to TRBD2 (6 bases). The CDR3 runs to 14 residues. The germline V gene encodes CDR1 DFQATT and CDR2 SNEGSKA (reference sequence). V lost 6 bases and J 1 base, leaving 14 bases between the germline ends. The CDR3 loop reads CSAVSRLGTDTQYF. The CDR3 DNA sequence: TGCAGTGCCGTTAGTAGACTAGGCACAGATACGCAGTATTTT.

The V gene is TRBV19, the J gene TRBJ2-1; 11 positions match TRBD2. The CDR3 sequence is 17 residues long. V was clipped by 2 bases and J by 3 bases; unmatched bases: 6. CDR1 is LNHDA and CDR2 is SQIVND in the germline V gene (reference sequence). CDR3 protein: CASSIRIAGGLYNEQFF. CDR3 coding DNA: TGTGCCAGTAGTATAAGAATAGCGGGAGGGCTCTACAATGAGCAGTTCTTC.

Worth noting for this clonotype: Just one base apart from a much larger clone, this may be a read error. V gene TRBV27 combines with J gene TRBJ1-1; D gene ambiguous. Germline CDR1 reads MNHEY; CDR2 reads SMNVEV (reference sequence). The CDR3 is 15 residues long. CDR3 coding DNA: TGTGCCGGCAGTTTATCTGGGAGGGTGGACACTGAAGCTTTCTTT. It specifies CAGSLSGRVDTEAFF.

In the case of this clonotype: A much larger clone sits a single nucleotide away, making a read error possible. The CDR3 region is CVSVASEPFYEQYF. CDR3 coding DNA: TGTGTCAGCGTGGCGTCCGAACCTTTCTACGAGCAGTACTTC. This sequence joins TRBV28 and TRBJ2-7; no clear D. The germline CDR1 and CDR2 sequences are MDHEN and SYDVKM. The CDR3 sequence is 14 residues long.

In its sample, this clonotype was seen many times. This sequence joins TRBV5-1 and TRBJ2-7; D is ambiguous. The CDR3 has 16 amino acids. The V end was cut by 1 base, the J end by 2 bases, with 16 bases between. The germline V gene encodes CDR1 SGHRS and CDR2 YFSETQ. The CDR3 nucleotides are TGCGCCAGCAGCTTGTTTGATCGGCTAACCACCTACGAGCAGTACTTC. Translation gives CASSLFDRLTTYEQYF. The whole variable domain, remainder taken from reference TRBV5-1 and TRBJ2-7, is KAGVTQTPRYLIKTRGQQVTLSCSPISGHRSVSWYQQTPGQGLQFLFEYFSETQRNKGNFPGRFSGRQFSNSRSEMNVSTLELGDSALYLCASSLFDRLTTYEQYFGPGTRLTVT.